The table lists the clone carrying this T cell receptor beta chain with a count of one. The CDR3 spans 15 residues. V was trimmed by 6 bases and J by 0 bases, leaving 14 bases between them. In germline, CDR1 is MNHEY, CDR2 SVGAGI. Authors' methods: From reference gene primer amplification, estimates of nucleated cell counts were derived. The data were produced by immunoSEQ multiplex PCR, yet TCRdb's version contains in-frame clones alone and is incomplete. V and J calls and clone size are as listed in that table; D and trimming were resolved from the DNA. The sample yields just over 90,000 clones, around 90% seen once. This sample is drawn from a study of blood T cell repertoires in COVID-19. Whole-study context: Whether acute or convalescent, the COVID-19 samples came from the United States, Italy and Spain.

The clonotype was recovered from a human donor with active COVID-19. The donor label of this sample is uncertain. The chain couples TRBV6-5 to TRBJ1-1; D is ambiguous. The sample taken for sequencing was peripheral blood. The CDR3 sequence is CASRQDSRLNTEAFF. The CDR3 DNA follows: TGTGCCAGCAGGCAGGACTCCCGACTGAACACTGAAGCTTTCTTT.